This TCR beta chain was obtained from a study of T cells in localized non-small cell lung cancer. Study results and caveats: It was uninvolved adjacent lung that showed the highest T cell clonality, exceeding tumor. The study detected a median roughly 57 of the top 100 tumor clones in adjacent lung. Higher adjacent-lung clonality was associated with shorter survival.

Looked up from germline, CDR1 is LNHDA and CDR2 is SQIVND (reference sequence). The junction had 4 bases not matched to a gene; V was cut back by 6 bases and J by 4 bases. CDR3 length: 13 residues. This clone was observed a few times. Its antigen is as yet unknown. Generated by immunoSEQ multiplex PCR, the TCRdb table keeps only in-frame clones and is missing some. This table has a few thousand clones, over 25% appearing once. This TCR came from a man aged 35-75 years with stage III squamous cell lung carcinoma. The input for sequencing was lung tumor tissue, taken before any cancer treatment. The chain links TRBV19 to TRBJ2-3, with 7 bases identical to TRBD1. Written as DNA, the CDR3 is TGTGCCAGTAGGACAAGGGGGCCAGATACGCAGTATTTT. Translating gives CASRTRGPDTQYF.